This is a list of T cell receptor beta chains from one sample in a study of Ad26.COV2.S vaccination and SARS-CoV-2 variants. Assay used: immunoSEQ multiplex PCR; TCRdb lists only in-frame clones, some missing. The profile covers around 450,000 clones, with roughly 89% appearing a single time and approximately 2.5% taken by the ten largest. The material sequenced was peripheral blood, taken in a trial of Ad26.COV2.S vaccine versus placebo. The receptors shown here come from a person between 18 and 65 years old who received the Ad26.COV2.S COVID-19 vaccine or a placebo. The CDR3 runs from the conserved cysteine through the conserved F or W. A D gene is named only where the DNA matches it firmly. Expanded clones get a size class; other rows say once, few or many, or leave the size out.

d_call clone_size j_call v_call cdr3_aa cdr3_nt
. once TRBJ2-5 TRBV2 CASASRATGETQYF TGTGCCAGCGCCTCCCGGGCCACGGGGGAGACCCAGTACTTC
TRBD1 once TRBJ2-1 TRBV29-1 CSGLRDSSYNEQFF TGCAGCGGACTCCGGGACAGCTCCTACAATGAGCAGTTCTTC
. . TRBJ1-2 TRBV28 CASSPGTYGYTF TGTGCCAGCAGTCCGGGGACCTATGGCTACACCTTC
. . TRBJ2-1 TRBV19 CASSIWRGPYNEQFF TGTGCCAGTAGTATATGGCGAGGGCCGTATAATGAGCAGTTCTTC
. . TRBJ1-4 TRBV29-1 CSVDIGGGGKLFF TGCAGCGTTGATATCGGGGGAGGGGGAAAACTGTTTTTT
TRBD1 . TRBJ1-1 TRBV4-2 CASNHGDRHEAFF TGTGCCAGCAACCACGGGGACAGACATGAAGCTTTCTTT
. . TRBJ1-4 TRBV7-9 CASSRDRGEKLFF TGTGCCAGCTCACGGGACCGCGGTGAAAAACTGTTTTTT
. . TRBJ1-1 TRBV7-9 CASSLGQGFEAFF TGTGCCAGCAGCTTAGGGCAGGGGTTTGAAGCTTTCTTT
. . TRBJ2-1 TRBV18 CASSNVNNEQFF TGTGCCAGCTCAAACGTGAATAATGAGCAGTTCTTC
. . TRBJ2-1 TRBV11-3 CASSKYNEQFF TGTGCCAGCAGCAAGTATAATGAGCAGTTCTTC
. . TRBJ2-2 TRBV5-1 CASSSLWGGELFF TGCGCCAGCAGCTCCCTCTGGGGCGGGGAGCTGTTTTTT
. . TRBJ2-1 TRBV6-2/TRBV6-3 CASSSRFGSSYNEQFF TGTGCCAGCAGTTCCCGTTTCGGGTCCTCCTACAATGAGCAGTTCTTC
. . TRBJ1-1 TRBV10-3 CAIGEGMNEAFF TGTGCCATCGGGGAGGGAATGAATGAAGCTTTCTTT
. . TRBJ1-4 TRBV5-1 CASSLAGRKEKLFF TGCGCCAGCAGCTTGGCAGGTCGAAAGGAAAAACTGTTTTTT